The 27 T cell receptor beta chains in this list originate from one sample, sequenced in a study of blood T cell repertoires in COVID-19. Some clones are missing from TCRdb's copy, which holds only in-frame ones; the method was immunoSEQ multiplex PCR. The sample carries roughly 150,000 clones, around four fifths recorded once. Sequencing was done on a sample of peripheral blood. All receptors come from a woman older than 75 with COVID-19, enrolled during active disease.

The V call is TRBV19, the J call TRBJ1-5; D not resolved. Trimming took 8 bases from V and 5 from J, leaving 16 bases between them. Germline V gene sequence: CDR1 LNHDA, CDR2 SQIVND (reference sequence). The CDR3 runs to 14 residues. CDR3 sequence reads: CASGQAPNDQPQHF. CDR3 nucleotide sequence: TGTGCCAGTGGCCAGGCCCCAAATGATCAGCCCCAGCATTTT.

In DNA, the CDR3 is TGTGCCAGTAGTCCCCGGGGAGCGGGAGGGACCGGGGAGCTGTTTTTT. Its protein is CASSPRGAGGTGELFF. J is TRBJ2-2 and V is TRBV19; 10 bases map to TRBD2. This CDR3 comprises 16 residues. V shed 5 bases, J shed 5 bases, and the junction held 8 bases outside the gene matches. CDR1 is LNHDA, CDR2 SQIVND, per germline (reference sequence).

This rearrangement joins TRBV3-1 (or the pseudogene TRBV3-2) to TRBJ2-1, with TRBD2 identical over 15 bases. V shed 4 bases and J 2 bases; nucleotides not matched to a gene: 12. This CDR3 contains 20 residues. Germline V gene data show CDR1 as LGHDT and CDR2 as YNNKEL (reference sequence). CDR3 amino acids: CASSPRSGLAGGWTYNEQFF. CDR3 bases: TGTGCCAGCAGCCCACGATCGGGACTAGCGGGGGGTTGGACCTACAATGAGCAGTTCTTC.

This clone was observed once. The chain carries TRBV19 and TRBJ2-7; D is uncertain. The CDR3 extends over 14 amino acids. V was trimmed by 6 bases and J by 6 bases, leaving 18 bases between them. Germline CDR1 reads LNHDA; CDR2 reads SQIVND (reference sequence). CDR3 coding DNA: TGTGCCAGTAGCCTCGGTCAGAGCGAGGTCGAGCAGTACTTC. It translates to CASSLGQSEVEQYF. Variable domain in full (rest from reference TRBV19 and TRBJ2-7): DGGITQSPKYLFRKEGQNVTLSCEQNLNHDAMYWYRQDPGQGLRLIYYSQIVNDFQKGDIAEGYSVSREKKESFPLTVTSAQKNPTAFYLCASSLGQSEVEQYFGPGTRLTVT.

This chain joins TRBV23-1 and TRBJ1-5, with 8 bases fitting TRBD1. TRBV23-1 is labeled an ORF, and its function is uncertain. V gave up 4 bases and J gave up 4 bases; unmatched junction bases: 6. This CDR3 region has 15 residues. The CDR3 spells CASSPGTGENQPQHF. Here the CDR3 DNA reads TGCGCCAGCAGTCCCGGGACAGGTGAGAATCAGCCCCAGCATTTT.

The chain is built from TRBV2 and TRBJ1-2, with TRBD1 identical over 11 bases. V trimming: 7 bases; J trimming: 7 bases; junction bases outside the gene matches: 8. Germline assignment: CDR1 SNHLY and CDR2 FYNNEI. There are 14 residues in the CDR3. The DNA of the CDR3 is TGTGCCAGCACCTTGGACAGGGGGCGAATTGGCTACACCTTC. It translates to CASTLDRGRIGYTF.

The chain has TRBV5-6 and TRBJ2-7; the D gene is possibly TRBD1 (5 bases). V was clipped by 6 bases and J by 2 bases, with 21 bases between them. The CDR3 has 16 amino acids. CDR1 and CDR2 from the germline V gene are SGHDT and YYEEEE. DNA for the CDR3: TGTGCCAGCACCCAGGGTCCAAAACGTGGGGCCTACGAGCAGTACTTC. Translated: CASTQGPKRGAYEQYF.

The rearrangement uses TRBV6-5 and TRBJ2-5; 9 bases line up with TRBD2. Germline V lookup: CDR1 MNHEY, CDR2 SVGAGI. The CDR3 length is 15 residues. Trimming cost V 7 bases and J 6 bases; bases outside gene matches: 12. CDR3 sequence: CASTLGGGETKTQYF. The CDR3 coding sequence is TGTGCCAGCACCCTGGGCGGGGGGGAGACGAAGACCCAGTACTTC.

J is TRBJ1-1 and V is TRBV5-1; D gene ambiguous. V was clipped by 1 base and J by 0 bases, with 7 bases between them. This CDR3 spans 14 amino acids. CDR1 is SGHRS and CDR2 is YFSETQ in the germline V gene. In DNA, the CDR3 is TGCGCCAGCAGCTTGTCAGTCATGAACACTGAAGCTTTCTTT. Translation: CASSLSVMNTEAFF.

The chain links TRBV28 to TRBJ1-1, with D possibly being TRBD1 (6 bases). Trimming took 10 bases from V and 8 from J, leaving 11 bases between them. Germline-derived CDR1 and CDR2 are MDHEN and SYDVKM. The CDR3 has 10 residues. CDR3 amino acids: CATGRGEAFF. The CDR3 bases are TGTGCCACCGGCAGGGGAGAAGCTTTCTTT.

V usage is TRBV9 and J usage is TRBJ2-1; D unclear. V was shortened by 4 bases and J by 12 bases, with 23 bases between the two germline ends. This CDR3 comprises 15 residues. Germline CDR1 and CDR2: SGDLS and YYNGEE. The CDR3 sequence: CASSRNILNEPRQFF. CDR3 nucleotide sequence: TGTGCCAGCAGCCGGAACATACTAAATGAGCCTCGGCAGTTCTTC.

The gene calls are TRBV27 and TRBJ2-7; TRBD2 matches at 11 bases. The germline gives CDR1 MNHEY, CDR2 SMNVEV (reference sequence). The CDR3 has 15 amino acids. Trimming removed 5 bases from V and 3 bases from J; junction bases left unmatched: 6. This CDR3 is CASSLTSGDLYEQYF. The CDR3 coding sequence is TGTGCCAGCAGTCTGACTAGCGGGGACCTCTACGAGCAGTACTTC.

This chain connects TRBV19 to TRBJ1-5; D is unresolved. The ends were cut back, 4 bases at V and 5 bases at J, with 12 bases in the middle. Per the germline V gene, CDR1 is LNHDA and CDR2 is SQIVND (reference sequence). CDR3 length equals 14 residues. CDR3 sequence: CASSRALSDQPQHF. The CDR3, as DNA: TGTGCCAGTAGTAGGGCCCTTTCCGATCAGCCCCAGCATTTT.

The CDR3 spells CASSSSGGGTGEQYF. CDR3 DNA: TGCGCCAGCAGCTCCTCCGGGGGTGGGACTGGCGAGCAGTACTTC. This rearrangement joins TRBV5-1 to TRBJ2-7; the D gene is possibly TRBD2 (6 bases). The CDR3 has 15 residues. The V and J ends lost 3 bases and 6 bases respectively, with 19 bases between them. Germline V gene lookup returns CDR1 SGHRS and CDR2 YFSETQ.

CDR3 sequence reads: CASREGGMETQYF. CDR3 in DNA: TGCGCCAGCAGGGAGGGGGGGATGGAGACCCAGTACTTC. The chain uses TRBV5-1 and TRBJ2-5; D perhaps matches TRBD2 (7 bases). The V and J ends lost 5 bases and 5 bases respectively, with 13 bases between them. Germline V gives CDR1 SGHRS, CDR2 YFSETQ. The CDR3 is made up of 13 amino acids.

The V call is TRBV21-1, the J call TRBJ1-2; the D segment call TRBD1 is taken from the table without a DNA check. TRBV21-1 is tagged as a pseudogene. This CDR3 comprises 18 residues. This CDR3 is CASSKALRTGVSNYGYTF. The CDR3 DNA reads as TGTGCCAGCAGCAAAGCGCTCAGGACAGGGGTATCGAACTATGGCTACACCTTC.

This sequence joins TRBV12-5 and TRBJ1-2; 9 bases agree with TRBD1. There are 13 residues in the CDR3. After removal of 2 bases from V and 7 bases from J, the junction contained 2 bases not matched to a gene. The germline V gene encodes CDR1 LGHNT and CDR2 FRNRAP. The chain's CDR3 is CASGLPTGGGYTF. CDR3 coding DNA: TGTGCTAGTGGTTTGCCGACAGGGGGTGGCTACACCTTC.

This clone was detected only once. The chain has TRBV21-1 and TRBJ1-1; the D call of TRBD1 is as the table states it, not checked on the DNA. TRBV21-1 is deemed a pseudogene. The CDR3 runs 14 residues. CDR3 sequence (DNA): TGTGCCAGCAGCAAGACAACAGGAAGGGCTGAAGCTTTCTTT. Amino acid sequence: CASSKTTGRAEAFF.

Only one count was recorded for this clone. This sequence joins TRBV4-1 and TRBJ1-3; no firm D call. V was clipped by 0 bases and J by 4 bases, with 10 bases between them. Germline V gives CDR1 MGHRA, CDR2 YSYEKL. The CDR3 covers 15 residues. CDR3 sequence (DNA): TGCGCCAGCAGCCAAGATAGTACCAACGGAAACACCATATATTTT. Protein: CASSQDSTNGNTIYF.

V and J are TRBV4-2 and TRBJ2-7; 8 nucleotides line up with TRBD1. V lost 1 base to trimming and J lost 6 bases; unmatched junction nucleotides: 5. The germline CDR1 and CDR2 sequences are LGHNA and YNFKEQ. This CDR3 has 14 residues. CDR3 nucleotide sequence: TGTGCCAGCAGCCAAGGGACAGGGATATCCGAGCAGTACTTC. Amino acid sequence: CASSQGTGISEQYF.

The rearrangement links TRBV5-1 to TRBJ1-1, with D possibly matching TRBD1 (6 bases). The CDR3 is made up of 15 amino acids. The germline CDR1 and CDR2 sequences are SGHRS and YFSETQ. Trimming removed 2 bases from V and 1 base from J, with 12 bases in between. CDR3 sequence reads: CASSFSGGGNTEAFF. For the CDR3, the DNA is TGCGCCAGCAGCTTCTCTGGGGGCGGGAACACTGAAGCTTTCTTT. Together with reference TRBV5-1 and TRBJ1-1, the CDR3 gives the full variable domain: KAGVTQTPRYLIKTRGQQVTLSCSPISGHRSVSWYQQTPGQGLQFLFEYFSETQRNKGNFPGRFSGRQFSNSRSEMNVSTLELGDSALYLCASSFSGGGNTEAFFGQGTRLTVV.

This sequence joins TRBV2 and TRBJ1-2; D not certain. V lost 5 bases and J 3 bases, leaving 10 bases between the germline ends. Germline V gives CDR1 SNHLY, CDR2 FYNNEI. This CDR3 has 13 amino acids. CDR3 nucleotides: TGTGCCAGCAGTCCCGACTCCGACTATGGCTACACCTTC. Its translation: CASSPDSDYGYTF.

This rearrangement joins TRBV6-5 to TRBJ1-2, with 7 bases lining up with TRBD1. Trimming removed 2 bases from V and 7 bases from J; junction bases left unmatched: 10. CDR3 length equals 15 residues. The germline V gene encodes CDR1 MNHEY and CDR2 SVGAGI. The CDR3 spells CASSYVRQGFSGYTF. The CDR3 DNA sequence: TGTGCCAGCAGTTACGTCCGACAGGGATTTTCTGGCTACACCTTC.

The gene calls are TRBV23-1 and TRBJ2-7; D is perhaps TRBD1 (5 bases). TRBV23-1 is designated an ORF whose function remains uncertain. The V gene lost 2 bases and the J gene lost 3 bases, with 23 bases spanning the gap. The CDR3 runs 18 residues. The CDR3 coding sequence is TGCGCCAGCAGTCAACCCGGGTCAGGACAAGTTTATATCTACGAGCAGTACTTC. Translated, it gives CASSQPGSGQVYIYEQYF.

This clone was found once. The chain recombines TRBV5-1 with TRBJ2-3, with TRBD2 as a possible D gene (5 bases). The germline V gene encodes CDR1 SGHRS and CDR2 YFSETQ. This CDR3 comprises 16 residues. The V gene lost 0 bases and the J gene lost 3 bases, with 14 bases spanning the gap. The CDR3 here is CASSLVPGSQTDTQYF. Written as DNA, the CDR3 is TGCGCCAGCAGCTTGGTACCGGGGAGTCAGACAGATACGCAGTATTTT.

The CDR3 DNA reads TGCGCCAGCAGTAGTACAGGGTCCCGGGAGCTGTTTTTT. Residues: CASSSTGSRELFF. J is TRBJ2-2 and V is TRBV5-1; TRBD1 is a possible D gene (6 bases). This CDR3 has 13 amino acids. Trimming took 5 bases from V and 9 from J, leaving 14 bases between them. Germline loops: CDR1 SGHRS, CDR2 YFSETQ.

The chain links TRBV5-4 to TRBJ2-1; the match to TRBD1 covers 11 bases. The V and J ends lost 2 bases and 3 bases, in that order; junction bases with no gene match: 7. The CDR3 contains 17 residues. Germline assignment: CDR1 SGHNT and CDR2 YYREEE (reference sequence). CDR3 nucleotides: TGTGCCAGCAGCTTAATCGCCGGGACAGGGGGCTACAATGAGCAGTTCTTC. It is translated as CASSLIAGTGGYNEQFF.